This entry concerns a single TCR beta chain. The target antigen is unknown. TCRdb's table, derived via immunoSEQ multiplex PCR, lists solely in-frame clones and lacks some. The data show fewer than 80,000 clones, with roughly 90% seen just once and 1.7% held by the top ten. This entry comes from a study of graft-versus-host responses after intestinal transplantation. Trimming shortened V by 5 bases and J by 1 base, and 18 bases separated the two germline ends. The CDR3 spans 17 residues. CDR1 and CDR2 from the germline V gene are MDHEN and SYDVKM. The material sequenced was unstimulated CD8+ T cells sorted from spleen or lymph node cells, taken before transplant. This TCR derives from a human donor who was the organ donor for an intestinal transplant. The chain combines TRBV28 with TRBJ2-1; D might be TRBD2 (6 bases). Here the CDR3 reads CASSPSGGKESYNEQFF. As DNA, the CDR3 is TGTGCCAGCAGTCCCTCTGGGGGGAAAGAGTCCTACAATGAGCAGTTCTTC.